Listed below are T cell receptor beta chains from one sample, sequenced in a study of blood T cell repertoires in COVID-19. Produced via immunoSEQ multiplex PCR; TCRdb's table is partial and in-frame only. The profile shows a few hundred thousand clones, approximately 86% of them singletons. The sequenced sample was PBMCs or T cells enriched from blood (not recorded which). These receptor sequences come from a woman aged 30 to 39 who had been exposed to COVID-19. CDR3s include the opening cysteine and the closing phenylalanine or tryptophan. A D gene is named only where the DNA matches it firmly. The listing skips clone size in some rows; elsewhere it reads once, few, many or a size class.

CDR3aa	CDR3nt	j_gene	abundance	d_gene	v_gene
CASSLASQGAGELFF	TGCGCCAGCAGCTTGGCGTCGCAGGGGGCCGGGGAGCTGTTTTTT	TRBJ2-2	-	TRBD1	TRBV5-1
CASSVRDSTEAFF	TGCGCCAGCAGCGTTCGGGACAGCACTGAAGCTTTCTTT	TRBJ1-1	-	TRBD1	TRBV5-1
CASLAGGSADTQYF	TGCGCCTCACTAGCGGGGGGGTCGGCAGATACGCAGTATTTT	TRBJ2-3	once	TRBD2	TRBV5-1
CASSLRQGVTGELFF	TGTGCCAGCAGCTTAAGACAGGGAGTCACCGGGGAGCTGTTTTTT	TRBJ2-2	-	TRBD1	TRBV11-3
CASSLSRQGKPQHF	TGTGCCAGCAGCCTATCTAGACAGGGGAAGCCCCAGCATTTT	TRBJ1-5	-	TRBD1	TRBV27
CASSLTGGANTDTQYF	TGTGCCAGCAGCTTAACCGGGGGGGCAAACACAGATACGCAGTATTTT	TRBJ2-3	-	TRBD2	TRBV7-3
CASSQLTVWGEIEAFF	TGCGCCAGCAGCCAACTAACGGTATGGGGCGAAATTGAAGCTTTCTTT	TRBJ1-1	few	-	TRBV4-1
CASSPRDREVDEQYF	TGTGCCAGTAGTCCCCGGGACAGGGAGGTTGACGAGCAGTACTTC	TRBJ2-7	-	TRBD1	TRBV19
CASSPETGHSPLHF	TGTGCCAGCTCACCGGAGACAGGGCATTCACCCCTCCACTTT	TRBJ1-6	few	TRBD1	TRBV18
CASGLTQVGLYEQYF	TGTGCTAGTGGTTTAACCCAGGTGGGGCTCTACGAGCAGTACTTC	TRBJ2-7	-	-	TRBV12-5
CATTEGVEGYNEQFF	TGTGCCACGACAGAGGGGGTGGAAGGCTACAATGAGCAGTTCTTC	TRBJ2-1	-	-	TRBV7-7
CATSDRTGRADNEQFF	TGTGCCACCAGTGACCGAACAGGGAGGGCGGACAATGAGCAGTTCTTC	TRBJ2-1	-	-	TRBV24-1
CASSIQRGNQPQHF	TGTGCCAGTAGTATCCAAAGGGGGAATCAGCCCCAGCATTTT	TRBJ1-5	-	-	TRBV19
CATRDHQAVDEQFF	TGTGCCACCCGCGACCATCAGGCCGTAGATGAGCAGTTCTTC	TRBJ2-1	-	-	TRBV24-1
CASSEPGENYGYTF	TGTGCCAGCAGTGAACCAGGGGAGAACTATGGCTACACCTTC	TRBJ1-2	-	-	TRBV2
CASSLEGEEPSYNSPLHF	TGTGCCAGCAGCTTAGAGGGGGAGGAACCCTCCTATAATTCACCCCTCCACTTT	TRBJ1-6	-	-	TRBV11-2
CASSPDRGEGETEAFF	TGTGCCAGCTCCCCCGACAGGGGAGAGGGAGAAACTGAAGCTTTCTTT	TRBJ1-1	-	TRBD1	TRBV18
CASSPGRHNEQFF	TGTGCCAGCAGCCCCGGCAGGCACAATGAGCAGTTCTTC	TRBJ2-1	-	-	TRBV7-2
CASRAGQINTEAFF	TGTGCCAGCAGAGCAGGACAGATCAACACTGAAGCTTTCTTT	TRBJ1-1	-	-	TRBV28
CASSFRGNQPQHF	TGTGCCAGCAGTTTCCGGGGAAATCAGCCCCAGCATTTT	TRBJ1-5	once	-	TRBV27
CASSFTAYESREPGELFF	TGCGCCAGCAGCTTCACCGCTTATGAATCGAGGGAGCCCGGGGAGCTGTTTTTT	TRBJ2-2	-	-	TRBV5-1
CATSDPGQGELTGELFF	TGTGCCACCAGTGACCCTGGACAGGGTGAACTCACCGGGGAGCTGTTTTTT	TRBJ2-2	-	TRBD1	TRBV24-1
CASALRAPGEKLFF	TGTGCCAGCGCCCTGAGAGCCCCAGGGGAAAAACTGTTTTTT	TRBJ1-4	-	-	TRBV2
CASSIQGALPYGYTF	TGTGCCAGCAGCATCCAGGGGGCCCTCCCCTATGGCTACACCTTC	TRBJ1-2	few	TRBD1	TRBV7-9
CASSQGNSYEQYF	TGTGCCAGCTCACAGGGGAACTCCTACGAGCAGTACTTC	TRBJ2-7	-	-	TRBV18
CASSIRPTRTGYFNQPQHF	TGTGCCAGTAGTATTCGGCCAACGAGGACAGGATACTTCAATCAGCCCCAGCATTTT	TRBJ1-5	-	TRBD1	TRBV19
CSVGPGTGEYEQYF	TGCAGCGTAGGTCCCGGGACAGGCGAATACGAGCAGTACTTC	TRBJ2-7	-	TRBD1	TRBV29-1
CASRRTGVGEQYF	TGTGCCAGCAGAAGAACAGGGGTCGGGGAGCAGTACTTC	TRBJ2-7	-	TRBD1	TRBV12-3/TRBV12-4